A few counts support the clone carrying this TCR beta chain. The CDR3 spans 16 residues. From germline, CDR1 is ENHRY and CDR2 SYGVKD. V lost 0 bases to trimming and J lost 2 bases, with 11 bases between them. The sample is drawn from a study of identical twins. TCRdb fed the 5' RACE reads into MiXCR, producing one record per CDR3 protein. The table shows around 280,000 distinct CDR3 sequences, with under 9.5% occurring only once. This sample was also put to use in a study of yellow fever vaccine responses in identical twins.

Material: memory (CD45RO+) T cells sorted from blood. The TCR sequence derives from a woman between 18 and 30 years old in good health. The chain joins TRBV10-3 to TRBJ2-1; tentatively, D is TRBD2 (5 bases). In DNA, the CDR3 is TGTGCCATCAGTGAGTCGGCTAGCAGAACCTACAATGAGCAGTTCTTC. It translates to CAISESASRTYNEQFF.